The 12 T cell receptor beta chains given below trace back to one sample, sequenced in a study of blood T cell repertoires in COVID-19. The protocol was immunoSEQ multiplex PCR, while the TCRdb copy is restricted to in-frame clones and leaves out a portion. The profile shows around 450,000 clones, about 90% of them singletons. The sequenced material came from PBMCs or T cells enriched from blood (not recorded which). The origin of the receptors is a woman under 30 with acute COVID-19.

The chain joins TRBV9 to TRBJ2-1, with 11 nucleotides matching TRBD2. This CDR3 region has 21 residues. The V gene's germline CDR1 is SGDLS and CDR2 YYNGEE. After removal of 1 base from V and 4 bases from J, the junction contained 19 bases not matched to a gene. Written as DNA, the CDR3 is TGTGCCAGCAGCGTATTTTCAACTAGCGGGAGCAGAAAAGGTCATTACAATGAGCAGTTCTTC. This codes for CASSVFSTSGSRKGHYNEQFF.

The chain has TRBV7-3 and TRBJ2-5, with 9 bases fitting TRBD1. CDR3 length: 14 amino acids. The V gene end was trimmed by 4 bases and the J gene end by 5 bases; junction bases not matched to a gene: 5. Germline V CDR1 and CDR2: SGHTA, FQGTGA. The CDR3 loop reads CASSSWTGVETQYF. The CDR3, as DNA: TGTGCCAGCAGCTCCTGGACAGGGGTGGAGACCCAGTACTTC.

The chain combines TRBV6-2 or TRBV6-3 with TRBJ2-7, with D possibly being TRBD1 (5 bases). CDR3 size: 15 residues. The V and J ends lost 2 bases and 2 bases respectively, with 13 bases between them. Germline V gene lookup returns CDR1 MNHEY and CDR2 SVGEGT. The CDR3 loop reads CASSYTAGRAYEQYF. CDR3 DNA: TGTGCCAGCAGTTACACAGCAGGGCGAGCCTACGAGCAGTACTTC.

The table lists this clone with a count of one. The genes are TRBV5-4 and TRBJ2-7; 9 bases fit TRBD1. The V segment lost 4 bases and the J segment 5 bases; nucleotides outside the gene matches: 7. The germline V gene has CDR1 SGHNT and CDR2 YYREEE (reference sequence). The CDR3 sequence is 14 residues long. This CDR3 is CASSRTGARNEQYF. CDR3 nucleotide sequence: TGTGCCAGCAGCCGGACAGGGGCTAGAAACGAGCAGTACTTC. Variable domain in full (rest from reference TRBV5-4 and TRBJ2-7): ETGVTQSPTHLIKTRGQQVTLRCSSQSGHNTVSWYQQALGQGPQFIFQYYREEENGRGNFPPRFSGLQFPNYSSELNVNALELDDSALYLCASSRTGARNEQYFGPGTRLTVT.

This rearrangement joins TRBV4-1 to TRBJ1-2; TRBD1 agrees at 8 bases. The length of the CDR3 is 15 residues. Looked up from germline, CDR1 is MGHRA and CDR2 is YSYEKL. After removal of 5 bases from V and 8 bases from J, the junction contained 13 bases not matched to a gene. CDR3 nucleotides: TGCGCCAGCAGCAAGCCAGTGGGGCAGGGGGCGGGCTACACCTTC. Residues: CASSKPVGQGAGYTF.

The gene calls are TRBV12-3 or TRBV12-4 and TRBJ1-2, with TRBD1 matching 7 bases. The CDR3 extends over 13 amino acids. V was clipped by 6 bases and J by 8 bases; unmatched bases: 9. The CDR3 is CASRSTGIRGYTF. CDR3 DNA: TGTGCCAGCAGATCGACAGGGATCAGGGGCTACACCTTC.

The rearrangement uses TRBV3-1 (or the pseudogene TRBV3-2) and TRBJ1-2, with 7 bases aligning to TRBD1. Germline V gives CDR1 LGHDT, CDR2 YNNKEL (reference sequence). J lost 4 bases, V lost 5 bases, and 10 bases had no gene match. CDR3 size: 15 residues. In DNA, the CDR3 is TGTGCCAGCAGCGGGGGGACAGCCAATCCCTATGGCTACACCTTC. Its translation is CASSGGTANPYGYTF.

This clone appeared once. The chain joins TRBV9 to TRBJ2-1; TRBD2 matches 10 bases. Germline-derived CDR1 and CDR2 are SGDLS and YYNGEE. This CDR3 has 15 residues. Germline trimming cut 2 bases from V and 7 bases from J; bases unmatched to any gene: 6. The DNA for the CDR3 is TGTGCCAGCAGCGTTAAGCGGGAGGGCCTTAATGAGCAGTTCTTC. It yields the protein CASSVKREGLNEQFF.

The CDR3 DNA follows: TGTGCCAGCAGCCAAGAGTCAGGGGTAGCCGGGGAGCTGTTTTTT. Translated, it gives CASSQESGVAGELFF. This rearrangement joins TRBV4-2 to TRBJ2-2; D might be TRBD1 (6 bases). Trimming took 0 bases from V and 6 from J, leaving 11 bases between them. The germline CDR1 and CDR2 sequences are LGHNA and YNFKEQ. The CDR3 consists of 15 residues.

The count of this clone is one. The genes are TRBV28 and TRBJ1-2; D is unclear. Trimming shortened V by 1 base and J by 13 bases, and 10 bases separated the two germline ends. This CDR3 is 11 amino acids long. Looked up from germline, CDR1 is MDHEN and CDR2 is SYDVKM. DNA for the CDR3: TGTGCCAGCAGTTTATCCAGGCACTTCACCTTC. Amino acids: CASSLSRHFTF.

This clone was seen only once. The chain joins TRBV7-9 to TRBJ1-1, with 7 bases fitting TRBD1. This CDR3 has 14 residues. Unmatched junction bases numbered 5, after V lost 5 bases and J lost 2 bases. The germline V gene has CDR1 SEHNR and CDR2 FQNEAQ (reference sequence). CDR3 amino acids: CASSLGQVNTEAFF. The CDR3 DNA follows: TGTGCCAGCAGCCTAGGACAGGTTAACACTGAAGCTTTCTTT. Drawing the rest from reference TRBV7-9 and TRBJ1-1, the complete variable domain is DTGVSQNPRHKITKRGQNVTFRCDPISEHNRLYWYRQTLGQGPEFLTYFQNEAQLEKSRLLSDRFSAERPKGSFSTLEIQRTEQGDSAMYLCASSLGQVNTEAFFGQGTRLTVV.

This chain links TRBV5-5 with TRBJ1-1; no definite D call. Trimming stripped 5 bases from V and 3 bases from J, with 14 bases between. This CDR3 is built from 14 residues. The germline V gene has CDR1 SGHKS and CDR2 YYEKEE (reference sequence). CDR3 loop: CASSREAADTEAFF. The CDR3 region has the DNA TGTGCCAGCAGTCGCGAGGCGGCGGACACTGAAGCTTTCTTT. Full variable domain (missing parts from reference TRBV5-5 and TRBJ1-1): DAGVTQSPTHLIKTRGQQVTLRCSPISGHKSVSWYQQVLGQGPQFIFQYYEKEERGRGNFPDRFSARQFPNYSSELNVNALLLGDSALYLCASSREAADTEAFFGQGTRLTVV.